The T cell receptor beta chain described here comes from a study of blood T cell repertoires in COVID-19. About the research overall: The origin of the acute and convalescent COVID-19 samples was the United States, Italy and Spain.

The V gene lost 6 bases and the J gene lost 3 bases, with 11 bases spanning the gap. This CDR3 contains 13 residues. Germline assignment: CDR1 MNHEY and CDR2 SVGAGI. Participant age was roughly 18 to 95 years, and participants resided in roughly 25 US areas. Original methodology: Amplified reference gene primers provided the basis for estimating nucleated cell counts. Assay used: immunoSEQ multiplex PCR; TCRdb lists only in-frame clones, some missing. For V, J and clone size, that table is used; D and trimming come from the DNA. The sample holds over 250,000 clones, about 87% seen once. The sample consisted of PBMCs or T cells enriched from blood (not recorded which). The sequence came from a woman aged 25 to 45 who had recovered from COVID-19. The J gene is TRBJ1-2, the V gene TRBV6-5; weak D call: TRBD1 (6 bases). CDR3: CASSRGADYGYTF. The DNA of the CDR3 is TGTGCCAGCAGCCGGGGGGCCGACTATGGCTACACCTTC.